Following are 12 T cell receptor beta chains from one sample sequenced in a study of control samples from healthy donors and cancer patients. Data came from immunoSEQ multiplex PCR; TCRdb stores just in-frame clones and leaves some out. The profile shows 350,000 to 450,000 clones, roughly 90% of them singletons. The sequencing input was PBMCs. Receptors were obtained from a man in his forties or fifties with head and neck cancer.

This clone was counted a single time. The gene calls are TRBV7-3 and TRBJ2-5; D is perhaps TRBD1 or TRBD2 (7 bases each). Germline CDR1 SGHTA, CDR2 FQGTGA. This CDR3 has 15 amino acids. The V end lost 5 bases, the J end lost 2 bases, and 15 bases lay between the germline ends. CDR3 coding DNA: TGTGCCAGCAGCGTGAACAGGGGAGGGCAAGAGACCCAGTACTTC. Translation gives CASSVNRGGQETQYF.

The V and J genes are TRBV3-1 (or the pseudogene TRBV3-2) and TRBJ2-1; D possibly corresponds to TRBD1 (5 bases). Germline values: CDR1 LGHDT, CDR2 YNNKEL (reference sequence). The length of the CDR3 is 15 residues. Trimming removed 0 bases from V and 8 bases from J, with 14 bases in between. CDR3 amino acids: CASSQDWTPRDEQFF. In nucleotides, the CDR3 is TGTGCCAGCAGCCAAGATTGGACACCCAGGGATGAGCAGTTCTTC.

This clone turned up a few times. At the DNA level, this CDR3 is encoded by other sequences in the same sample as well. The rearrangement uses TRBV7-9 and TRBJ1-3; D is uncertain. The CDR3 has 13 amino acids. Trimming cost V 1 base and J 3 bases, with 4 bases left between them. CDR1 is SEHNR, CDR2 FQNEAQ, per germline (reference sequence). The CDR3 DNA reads TGTGCCAGCAGCTTAGGAGGTGGAAACACCATATATTTT. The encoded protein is CASSLGGGNTIYF. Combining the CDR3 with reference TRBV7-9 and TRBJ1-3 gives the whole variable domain DTGVSQNPRHKITKRGQNVTFRCDPISEHNRLYWYRQTLGQGPEFLTYFQNEAQLEKSRLLSDRFSAERPKGSFSTLEIQRTEQGDSAMYLCASSLGGGNTIYFGEGSWLTVV.

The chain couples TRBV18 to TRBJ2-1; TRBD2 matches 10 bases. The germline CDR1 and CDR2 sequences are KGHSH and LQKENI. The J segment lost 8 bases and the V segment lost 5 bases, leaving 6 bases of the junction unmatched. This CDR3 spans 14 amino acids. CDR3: CASSTLAGEDEQFF. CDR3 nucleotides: TGTGCCAGCTCAACCCTAGCGGGGGAGGATGAGCAGTTCTTC.

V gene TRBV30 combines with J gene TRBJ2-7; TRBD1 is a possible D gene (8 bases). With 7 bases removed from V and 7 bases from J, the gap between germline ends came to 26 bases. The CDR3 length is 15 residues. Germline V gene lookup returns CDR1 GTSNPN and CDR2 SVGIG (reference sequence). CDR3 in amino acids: CAYGRTGPIPGEQYF. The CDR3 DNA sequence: TGTGCCTACGGGAGGACAGGGCCGATCCCGGGGGAGCAGTACTTC.

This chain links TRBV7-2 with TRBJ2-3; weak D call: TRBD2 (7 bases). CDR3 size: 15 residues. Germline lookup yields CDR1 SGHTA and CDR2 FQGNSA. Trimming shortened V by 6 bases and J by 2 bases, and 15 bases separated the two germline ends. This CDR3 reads CASRFLGGATDTQYF. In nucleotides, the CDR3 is TGTGCCAGCAGGTTCCTGGGGGGGGCCACAGATACGCAGTATTTT.

CDR3 nucleotides: TGTGCCAGCTCACTGGGACAGGCCGCTATGAACACTGAAGCTTTCTTT. Translation gives CASSLGQAAMNTEAFF. The rearrangement links TRBV18 to TRBJ1-1, with TRBD1 matching over 8 bases. Per the germline V gene, CDR1 is KGHSH and CDR2 is LQKENI. The CDR3 is 16 residues long. V dropped 4 bases and J dropped 0; count of bases not matched to a gene: 7.

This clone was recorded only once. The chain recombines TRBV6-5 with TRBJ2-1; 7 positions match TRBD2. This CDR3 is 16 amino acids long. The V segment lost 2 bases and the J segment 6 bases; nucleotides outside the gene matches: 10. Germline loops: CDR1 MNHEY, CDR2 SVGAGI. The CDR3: CASSYGKLAPGNEQFF. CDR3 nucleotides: TGTGCCAGCAGTTACGGTAAACTAGCGCCGGGCAATGAGCAGTTCTTC.

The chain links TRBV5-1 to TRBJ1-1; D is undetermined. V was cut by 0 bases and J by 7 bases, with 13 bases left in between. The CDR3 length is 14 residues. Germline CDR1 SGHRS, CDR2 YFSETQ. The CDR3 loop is CASSLEWGPFEAFF. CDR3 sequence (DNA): TGCGCCAGCAGCTTGGAATGGGGTCCCTTTGAAGCTTTCTTT. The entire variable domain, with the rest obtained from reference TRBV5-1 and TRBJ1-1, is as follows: KAGVTQTPRYLIKTRGQQVTLSCSPISGHRSVSWYQQTPGQGLQFLFEYFSETQRNKGNFPGRFSGRQFSNSRSEMNVSTLELGDSALYLCASSLEWGPFEAFFGQGTRLTVV.

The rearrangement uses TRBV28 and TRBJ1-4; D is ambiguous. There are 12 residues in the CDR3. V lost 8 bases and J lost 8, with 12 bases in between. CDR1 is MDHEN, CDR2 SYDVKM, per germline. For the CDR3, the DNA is TGTGCCAGCTCGACCCGCTGGGAAAAACTGTTTTTT. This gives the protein CASSTRWEKLFF.

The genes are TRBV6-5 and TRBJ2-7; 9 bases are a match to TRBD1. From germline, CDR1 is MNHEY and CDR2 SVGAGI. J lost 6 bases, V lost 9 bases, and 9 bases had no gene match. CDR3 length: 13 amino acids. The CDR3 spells CASRPGQGPEQYF. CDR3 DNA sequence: TGTGCCAGTCGTCCGGGACAGGGACCCGAGCAGTACTTC.

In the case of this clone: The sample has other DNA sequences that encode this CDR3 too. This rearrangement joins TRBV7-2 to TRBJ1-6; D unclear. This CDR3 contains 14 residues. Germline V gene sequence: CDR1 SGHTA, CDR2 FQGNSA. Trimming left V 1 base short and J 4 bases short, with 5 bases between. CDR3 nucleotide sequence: TGTGCCAGCAGCTTAGACGGATATAATTCACCCCTCCACTTT. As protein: CASSLDGYNSPLHF.